Presented here are 4 T cell receptor beta chains from one specimen sequenced in a study of cytomegalovirus exposure and HLA in healthy donors. The repertoire was sequenced with immunoSEQ multiplex PCR; TCRdb's copy has only in-frame clones and lacks some. In the table there are about 160,000 clones, approximately 96% of which are singletons. The sequencing sample was made of PBMCs. These receptors all come from a young woman in good health and CMV-seronegative.

This chain joins TRBV25-1 and TRBJ2-5; possibly TRBD1 for D (7 bases). The CDR3 contains 14 residues. Germline V gene lookup returns CDR1 MGHDK and CDR2 SYGVNS. The ends were cut back, 3 bases at V and 6 bases at J, with 14 bases in the middle. The CDR3 loop is CASSDSRGRQTQYF. CDR3 nucleotides: TGTGCCAGCAGTGACTCCAGGGGGAGGCAGACCCAGTACTTC.

The V call is TRBV15, the J call TRBJ2-7; D gene uncertain. The length of the CDR3 is 17 residues. V was clipped by 0 bases and J by 1 base, with 16 bases between them. In germline, CDR1 is LNHNV, CDR2 YYDKDF (reference sequence). The CDR3 DNA reads TGTGCCACCAGCAGAGATGCAACTCCTAGGCGATCCTACGAGCAGTACTTC. This codes for CATSRDATPRRSYEQYF.

The chain carries TRBV5-1 and TRBJ2-3, with 10 bases fitting TRBD2. V lost 5 bases to trimming and J lost 2 bases; unmatched junction nucleotides: 8. CDR1 SGHRS and CDR2 YFSETQ come from the germline V gene. There are 16 residues in the CDR3. CDR3 DNA sequence: TGCGCCAGCAGGAAGTCACTAGCGGGGTACACAGATACGCAGTATTTT. It is translated as CASRKSLAGYTDTQYF.

This sequence joins TRBV6-5 and TRBJ1-1; TRBD1 matches at 7 bases. The V gene's germline CDR1 is MNHEY and CDR2 SVGAGI. The trim removed 5 bases at V and 4 bases at J, leaving 4 bases unmatched. This CDR3 comprises 13 residues. CDR3 protein: CASSNDRVTEAFF. As DNA, the CDR3 is TGTGCCAGCAGTAACGACAGGGTCACTGAAGCTTTCTTT.